These 17 T cell receptor beta chains share one sample of origin, sequenced in a study of blood T cell repertoires in COVID-19. Clones were read by immunoSEQ multiplex PCR, and TCRdb kept only the in-frame ones, dropping some. The sample consists of 90,000 to 150,000 clones, roughly three quarters of them appearing once. The material sequenced was peripheral blood. These receptors came from an elderly woman with acute or convalescent COVID-19.

This clone occurred once. The V and J genes are TRBV7-2 and TRBJ2-3; D perhaps matches TRBD2 (5 bases). Trimming removed 6 bases at V and 0 bases at J, with 10 bases between. This CDR3 region has 14 residues. From germline, CDR1 is SGHTA and CDR2 FQGNSA. The CDR3 is CASRRTSSTDTQYF. In DNA form, the CDR3 reads TGTGCCAGCAGGCGGACTTCTAGCACAGATACGCAGTATTTT. The full variable domain, in which reference TRBV7-2 and TRBJ2-3 provide the parts outside the CDR3, is GAGVSQSPSNKVTEKGKDVELRCDPISGHTALYWYRQSLGQGLEFLIYFQGNSAPDKSGLPSDRFSAERTGGSVSTLTIQRTQQEDSAVYLCASRRTSSTDTQYFGPGTRLTVL.

This chain joins TRBV5-4 and TRBJ2-5; 10 nucleotides agree with TRBD2. Unmatched junction bases numbered 17, after V lost 4 bases and J lost 5 bases. CDR3 length: 18 amino acids. Germline lookup yields CDR1 SGHNT and CDR2 YYREEE (reference sequence). CDR3: CASSPGGVAGGYRETQYF. In DNA form, the CDR3 reads TGTGCCAGCAGCCCTGGTGGGGTAGCGGGAGGCTACCGGGAGACCCAGTACTTC.

The J gene is TRBJ1-5, the V gene TRBV6-2 or TRBV6-3; perhaps TRBD1 as D (6 bases). V dropped 0 bases and J dropped 3 bases, with 15 bases sitting between them. Germline CDR1 and CDR2: MNHEY and SVGEGT. The CDR3 is 17 amino acids. The CDR3 DNA follows: TGTGCCAGCAGTTACTCGGGGCAAGGGGGTATCAATCAGCCCCAGCATTTT. It codes for CASSYSGQGGINQPQHF.

The chain uses TRBV6-2 or TRBV6-3 and TRBJ1-1; D gene ambiguous. The V end was cut by 6 bases, the J end by 4 bases, with 15 bases between. Germline V gene sequence: CDR1 MNHEY, CDR2 SVGEGT. CDR3 length: 14 residues. Here the CDR3 DNA reads TGTGCCAGCAGCCTTCTATTCTCTTCCACTGAAGCTTTCTTT. Its protein is CASSLLFSSTEAFF.

CDR3 amino acids: CASRRTGDRVWYGYTF. The CDR3 region has the DNA TGTGCCAGCCGTAGGACAGGGGATCGGGTCTGGTATGGCTACACCTTC. The chain recombines TRBV28 with TRBJ1-2; the match to TRBD1 covers 9 bases. The CDR3 is 16 amino acids. J gave up 5 bases and V 8 bases, and 15 bases lay outside the gene matches. Germline V lookup: CDR1 MDHEN, CDR2 SYDVKM.

This rearrangement joins TRBV6-1 to TRBJ2-1, with D maybe TRBD1 (5 bases). There are 15 residues in the CDR3. Trimming pared 0 bases from V and 4 bases from J, leaving 10 bases between. CDR1 MNHNS and CDR2 SASEGT come from the germline V gene. CDR3 loop: CASSEASDRYNEQFF. The CDR3 coding sequence is TGTGCCAGCAGTGAAGCATCTGACAGATACAATGAGCAGTTCTTC.

J is TRBJ1-2 and V is TRBV19; TRBD1 is a possible D gene (5 bases). The germline V gene has CDR1 LNHDA and CDR2 SQIVND (reference sequence). Trimming pared 4 bases from V and 3 bases from J, leaving 18 bases between. The CDR3 loop spans 16 amino acids. CDR3 coding DNA: TGTGCCAGTAGTACGGATCCGGGCCGGGGGGACTATGGCTACACCTTC. It translates to CASSTDPGRGDYGYTF.

This clone was seen a few times. This rearrangement joins TRBV19 to TRBJ1-5, with 9 bases matching TRBD1. Unmatched junction bases numbered 8, after V lost 4 bases and J lost 7 bases. The CDR3 loop spans 15 amino acids. The germline gives CDR1 LNHDA, CDR2 SQIVND (reference sequence). The CDR3 DNA reads TGTGCCAGTAGTACCTCCGGGACAGGGTACCAGCCCCAGCATTTT. It translates to CASSTSGTGYQPQHF.

The gene calls are TRBV7-9 and TRBJ2-5; TRBD2 matches at 10 bases. Germline V CDR1 and CDR2: SEHNR, FQNEAQ (reference sequence). The CDR3 extends over 14 amino acids. Trimming took 5 bases from V and 7 from J; bases not matched to a gene: 7. Here the CDR3 reads CASSLPGTSVTQYF. The CDR3 DNA reads as TGTGCCAGCAGCCTCCCGGGGACTAGCGTGACCCAGTACTTC.

The gene calls are TRBV7-3 and TRBJ2-2; a possible D gene is TRBD2 (6 bases). Germline loops: CDR1 SGHTA, CDR2 FQGTGA. Between the trimmed V and J ends, which lost 1 base and 6 bases, there was a span of 9 bases. The CDR3 sequence is 14 residues long. CDR3 loop: CASSLMGEAGELFF. DNA for the CDR3: TGTGCCAGCAGCTTAATGGGGGAGGCCGGGGAGCTGTTTTTT.

The chain joins TRBV7-9 to TRBJ1-6; D is unclear. This CDR3 spans 15 amino acids. The V end lost 2 bases, the J end lost 7 bases, and 12 bases lay between the germline ends. Germline lookup yields CDR1 SEHNR and CDR2 FQNEAQ (reference sequence). CDR3 DNA sequence: TGTGCCAGCAGCTTAAATGCGAATAGAAATTCACCCCTCCACTTT. Amino acid sequence: CASSLNANRNSPLHF.

The chain employs TRBV4-1 and TRBJ1-5, with D perhaps matching TRBD1 (5 bases). Germline V gene sequence: CDR1 MGHRA, CDR2 YSYEKL. The V end was cut by 0 bases, the J end by 6 bases, with 15 bases between. The CDR3 sequence is 16 residues long. CDR3 amino acids: CASSQDNRRGGQPQHF. DNA of the CDR3: TGCGCCAGCAGCCAAGATAATAGGAGGGGAGGTCAGCCCCAGCATTTT.

The chain joins TRBV6-5 to TRBJ1-3, with 12 bases matching TRBD1. J was trimmed by 5 bases and V by 6 bases; bases with no gene match: 2. In germline, CDR1 is MNHEY, CDR2 SVGAGI. The CDR3 loop spans 14 amino acids. The chain's CDR3 is CASRGQGARNTIYF. The CDR3 DNA reads TGTGCCAGCAGGGGACAGGGGGCAAGAAACACCATATATTTT.

This clone has just a few counts. The V call is TRBV7-9, the J call TRBJ2-3, with D possibly TRBD2 on 6 matching bases. There are 16 residues in the CDR3. From germline, CDR1 is SEHNR and CDR2 FQNEAQ (reference sequence). Trimming shortened V by 5 bases and J by 1 base, and 16 bases separated the two germline ends. CDR3 coding DNA: TGTGCCAGCAGCCCCCCTTTCGGGAGACGCACAGATACGCAGTATTTT. Amino acids: CASSPPFGRRTDTQYF.

V usage is TRBV4-2 and J usage is TRBJ2-5; the D is unclear. The CDR3 consists of 14 residues. With 4 bases removed from V and 2 bases from J, the gap between germline ends came to 11 bases. Germline CDR1 reads LGHNA; CDR2 reads YNFKEQ. In nucleotides, the CDR3 is TGTGCCAGCAGCCGCAGACTGGCGCAAGAGACCCAGTACTTC. Translated, it gives CASSRRLAQETQYF.

CDR3 loop: CASSKGEGPTANNSPLHF. CDR3 nucleotides: TGTGCCAGCAGCAAGGGGGAGGGTCCCACGGCGAATAATTCACCCCTCCACTTT. The V call is TRBV21-1, the J call TRBJ1-6. TRBV21-1 corresponds to a pseudogene. The CDR3 has 18 amino acids.

Only a few counts were recorded for this clone. The CDR3 nucleotides read TGTGCCTGGAGTTTACCGGGACAGGGGGGATACAATGAGCAGTTCTTC. It translates to CAWSLPGQGGYNEQFF. The V gene is TRBV30, the J gene TRBJ2-1; 11 bases map to TRBD1. Germline assignment: CDR1 GTSNPN and CDR2 SVGIG (reference sequence). Trimming removed 2 bases from V and 4 bases from J; junction bases left unmatched: 7. The CDR3 loop spans 16 amino acids.